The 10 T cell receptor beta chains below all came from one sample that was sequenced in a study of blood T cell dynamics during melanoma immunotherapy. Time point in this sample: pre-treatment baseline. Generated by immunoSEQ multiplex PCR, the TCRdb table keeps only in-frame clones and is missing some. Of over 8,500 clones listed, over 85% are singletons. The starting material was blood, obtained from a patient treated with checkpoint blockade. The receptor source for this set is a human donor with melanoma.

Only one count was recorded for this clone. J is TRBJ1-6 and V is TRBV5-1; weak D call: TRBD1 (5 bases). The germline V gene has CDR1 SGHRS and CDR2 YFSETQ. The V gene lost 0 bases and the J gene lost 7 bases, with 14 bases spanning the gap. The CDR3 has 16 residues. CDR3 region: CASSLAGQGPNSPLHF. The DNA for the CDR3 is TGCGCCAGCAGCTTGGCTGGGCAGGGCCCCAATTCACCCCTCCACTTT.

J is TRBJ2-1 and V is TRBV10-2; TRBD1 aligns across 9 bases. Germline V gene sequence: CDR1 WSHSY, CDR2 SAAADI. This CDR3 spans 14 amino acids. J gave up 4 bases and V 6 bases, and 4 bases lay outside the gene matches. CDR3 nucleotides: TGCGCCAGCAGCACAGGGGGCGGGTACAATGAGCAGTTCTTC. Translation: CASSTGGGYNEQFF.

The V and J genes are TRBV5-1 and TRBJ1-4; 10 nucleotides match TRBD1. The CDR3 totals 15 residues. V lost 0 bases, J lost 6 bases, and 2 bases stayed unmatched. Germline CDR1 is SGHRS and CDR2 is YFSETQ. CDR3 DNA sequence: TGCGCCAGCAGCTTGGCCGGGACAGGGGATGAAAAACTGTTTTTT. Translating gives CASSLAGTGDEKLFF.

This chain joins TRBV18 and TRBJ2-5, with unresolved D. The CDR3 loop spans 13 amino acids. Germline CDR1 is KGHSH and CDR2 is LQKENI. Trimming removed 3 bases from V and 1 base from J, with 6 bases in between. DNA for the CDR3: TGTGCCAGCTCACCGCCCCTCCAAGAGACCCAGTACTTC. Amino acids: CASSPPLQETQYF.

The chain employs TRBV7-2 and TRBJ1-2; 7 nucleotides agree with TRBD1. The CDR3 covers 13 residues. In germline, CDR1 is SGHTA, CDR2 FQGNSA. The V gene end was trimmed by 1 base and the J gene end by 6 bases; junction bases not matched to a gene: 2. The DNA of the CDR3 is TGTGCCAGCAGCTTAGGCCAGGGGGATGGCTACACCTTC. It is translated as CASSLGQGDGYTF.

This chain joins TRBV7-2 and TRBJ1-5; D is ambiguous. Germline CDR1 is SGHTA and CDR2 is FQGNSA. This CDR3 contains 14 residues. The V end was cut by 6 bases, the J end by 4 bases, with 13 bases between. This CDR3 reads CASRKAGPNQPQHF. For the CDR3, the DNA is TGTGCCAGCAGGAAAGCAGGACCGAATCAGCCCCAGCATTTT.

CDR3 bases: TGTGCCAGCAGCCCCGGGCCAGAGGAAGAGACCCAGTACTTC. Amino acids: CASSPGPEEETQYF. The chain uses TRBV11-3 and TRBJ2-5; D unresolved. In germline, CDR1 is SGHNT, CDR2 YENEEA. The CDR3 sequence is 14 residues long. V was pared by 5 bases and J by 3 bases, with 13 bases between.

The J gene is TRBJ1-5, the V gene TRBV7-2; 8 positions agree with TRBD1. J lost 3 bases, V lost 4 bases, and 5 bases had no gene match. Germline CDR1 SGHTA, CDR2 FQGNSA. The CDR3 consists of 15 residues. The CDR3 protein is CASSSTGALNQPQHF. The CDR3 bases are TGTGCCAGCAGCTCGACAGGGGCCCTCAATCAGCCCCAGCATTTT.

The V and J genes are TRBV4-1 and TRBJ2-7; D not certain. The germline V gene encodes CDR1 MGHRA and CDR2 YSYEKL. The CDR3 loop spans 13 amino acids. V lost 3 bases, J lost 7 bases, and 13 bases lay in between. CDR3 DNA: TGCGCCAGCAGCCATGTTAGGGTGGGTGAGCAGTACTTC. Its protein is CASSHVRVGEQYF.

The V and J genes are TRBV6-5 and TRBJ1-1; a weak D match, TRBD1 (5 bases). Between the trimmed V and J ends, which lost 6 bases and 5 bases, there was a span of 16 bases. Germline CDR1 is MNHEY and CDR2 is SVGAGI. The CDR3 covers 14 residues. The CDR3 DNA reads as TGTGCCAGCAGGGCGGGGGGGTCAGGGACTGAAGCTTTCTTT. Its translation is CASRAGGSGTEAFF.